Listed below are T cell receptor beta chains from one sample, sequenced in a study of blood T cell repertoires in COVID-19. Profiling relied on immunoSEQ multiplex PCR, and the TCRdb table lists in-frame clones only, not all of them. Of about 120,000 clones listed, around 77% were seen once; the top ten hold roughly 7.9%. The sequenced material came from peripheral blood. The origin of the receptors is a human donor in a cohort sampled during active COVID-19. Both conserved end residues are part of each CDR3. Each record gives: J gene, D gene, V gene, CDR3 length, clone size, CDR3 protein, CDR3 DNA. D genes are given only for firm matches. Some rows have no size entry. The others give once, few or many, or a class for an expanded clone.

>TRBJ2-3|-|TRBV18|14|-
CASSPPGRGDTQYF
TGTGCCAGCTCACCACCGGGTAGAGGAGATACGCAGTATTTT
>TRBJ2-2|TRBD2|TRBV5-1|17|-
CASSLFPPAGDTGELFF
TGCGCCAGCAGCTTGTTTCCCCCAGCGGGAGACACCGGGGAGCTGTTTTTT
>TRBJ1-5|TRBD1|TRBV6-5|14|few
CASTPGQGNQPQHF
TGTGCCAGCACTCCGGGACAGGGTAATCAGCCCCAGCATTTT
>TRBJ1-2|TRBD1|TRBV6-2/TRBV6-3|16|-
CASSTSGQVMAYGYTF
TGTGCCAGCAGTACCTCGGGACAGGTGATGGCGTATGGCTACACCTTC
>TRBJ2-7|TRBD2|TRBV10-1|17|few
CASSDGRLAGYPYEQYF
TGCGCCAGCAGTGACGGGAGACTAGCGGGATATCCTTACGAGCAGTACTTC
>TRBJ2-5|-|TRBV6-6|14|-
CASTSRSPIETQYF
TGTGCCAGCACCAGCCGGAGTCCAATAGAGACCCAGTACTTC
>TRBJ1-1|-|TRBV7-2|15|-
CASSLGDTAWAEAFF
TGTGCCAGCAGCTTGGGAGACACGGCGTGGGCTGAAGCTTTCTTT
>TRBJ2-6|-|TRBV24-1|15|-
CATSNRVSGANVLTF
TGTGCCACCAGTAACAGGGTCTCTGGGGCCAACGTCCTGACTTTC
>TRBJ2-7|TRBD2|TRBV3-1/TRBV3-2|15|-
CASSNPRDYHSEQYF
TGTGCCAGCAGCAACCCCCGGGACTACCACTCCGAGCAGTACTTC
>TRBJ1-6|-|TRBV19|14|-
CASSIATRGSPLHF
TGTGCCAGTAGTATAGCGACGCGGGGTTCACCCCTCCACTTT
>TRBJ1-2|-|TRBV19|14|-
CASSSRELNYGYTF
TGTGCCAGTAGTTCCCGGGAGCTTAACTATGGCTACACCTTC
>TRBJ1-1|TRBD1|TRBV2|15|-
CASSEAQGAYTEAFF
TGTGCCAGCAGTGAGGCTCAGGGGGCATATACTGAAGCTTTCTTT